The sequence of this T cell receptor (beta chain) was determined in a study of blood T cell repertoires in COVID-19. About the study: Sample material is recorded as cDNA or gDNA derived from T cells, B-cell-depleted T cells, or PBMCs.

V dropped 0 bases and J dropped 5 bases, with 8 bases sitting between them. CDR1 GTSNPN and CDR2 SVGIG come from the germline V gene (reference sequence). The CDR3 is 12 amino acids. This clone was picked up one time. Authors' analysis steps: Using reference gene primer amplification, nucleated cell counts were estimated. The repertoire was sequenced with immunoSEQ multiplex PCR; TCRdb's copy has only in-frame clones and lacks some. From that table come the V and J calls and clone size; the DNA was used to work out D and trimming. Of 80,000 or so clones in the sample, about 89% were seen once. The clonotype originates from a woman aged 60-70 years with acute or convalescent COVID-19. Material: peripheral blood. The chain links TRBV30 to TRBJ2-7, with D possibly TRBD2 on 5 matching bases. CDR3 nucleotide sequence: TGTGCCTGGAGTGTAGTCGGGGACGAGCAGTACTTC. This sequence encodes CAWSVVGDEQYF.